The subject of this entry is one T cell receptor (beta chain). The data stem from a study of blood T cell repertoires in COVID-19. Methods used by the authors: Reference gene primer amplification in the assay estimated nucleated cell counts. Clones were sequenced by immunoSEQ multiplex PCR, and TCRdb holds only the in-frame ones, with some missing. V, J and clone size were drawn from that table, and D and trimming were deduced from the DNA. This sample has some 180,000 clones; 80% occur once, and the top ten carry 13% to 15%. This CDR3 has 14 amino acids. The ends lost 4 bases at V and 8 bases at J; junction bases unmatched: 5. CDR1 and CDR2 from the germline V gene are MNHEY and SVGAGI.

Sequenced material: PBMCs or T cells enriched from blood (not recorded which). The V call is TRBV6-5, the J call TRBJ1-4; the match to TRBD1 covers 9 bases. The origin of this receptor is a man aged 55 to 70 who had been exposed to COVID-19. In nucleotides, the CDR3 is TGTGCCAGCAGTTCCGGGACAGGGTCCGAAAAACTGTTTTTT. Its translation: CASSSGTGSEKLFF.